Sequencing of this TCR beta chain was carried out in a study of PD-1 blockade in classical Hodgkin lymphoma. The CDR3 consists of 16 residues. V was cut by 0 bases and J by 3 bases, with 12 bases left in between. Germline V gives CDR1 SNHLY, CDR2 FYNNEI. All the patients suffered relapse after autologous stem cell transplantation, and brentuximab vedotin exposure differed. Complete response, partial response or progressive disease were the best responses. Whole-study findings and limits: Complete responders matched newly diagnosed patients in baseline diversity. Relative to healthy donors, newly diagnosed patients reportedly had lower baseline TCR diversity, which was reported as lower still in relapsed/refractory patients.

Sequenced by immunoSEQ multiplex PCR; TCRdb stores in-frame clones only, minus some. The table lists around 19,000 clones, over 70% of them singletons. Note on this clone: Its antigen is not identified.

The V gene is TRBV2, the J gene TRBJ1-3; D is uncertain. Here the sequenced sample was peripheral blood mononuclear cells (PBMCs), taken at baseline. The receptor comes from a human donor with classical Hodgkin lymphoma. The CDR3 DNA is TGTGCCAGCAGTGAAGCATCCGGGCTTGTTGGAAACACCATATATTTT. As protein: CASSEASGLVGNTIYF.